This T cell receptor (beta chain) was captured in a study of blood T cell repertoires in COVID-19 (dated by TCRdb to the early 2020s). The study in broad terms: Samples covering the acute and convalescent phases of COVID-19 were provided by collaborators in the United States, Italy and Spain. The material from the prospective study consisted of cDNA or gDNA derived from T cells, B-cell-depleted T cells, or PBMCs. Subjects who had been exposed to COVID-19, were actively infected with it, or had recovered from it provided the deeply sampled blood TCRbeta repertoires that made up the dataset. The repertoires were released in a freely available public database intended as a resource for research on the immune response to SARS-CoV-2. Samples came from the ongoing ImmuneRACE study (first 160 participants) plus 1,254 subjects from 6 global collaborators. A de-identified subject ID, COVID-19 status, age in years and sex were almost always included in the sample metadata. Where available, HLA class I and class II types were obtained from metadata supplied by the sample provider rather than from assay-based typing. Paper-wide results and their limitations: How much clinical and demographic metadata was included differed by source and by participant, and the metadata was provided uncurated.

The collaborating institutions used their own protocols to collect whole blood in K2EDTA tubes. Collaborator samples were shipped for TCRbeta analysis as frozen whole blood, isolated PBMCs, or DNA extracted from either sample type. The immunoSEQ Assay, a bias-controlled multiplex PCR, was used to amplify TCRbeta CDR3 regions from genomic DNA. The original pipeline was this. Within the assay, amplification of reference gene primers was used to estimate how many nucleated cells each sample contained. To quantify the absolute abundance of each unique TCRbeta CDR3 rearrangement, sequence reads were collapsed and filtered. For each sample, productive Simpson clonality was calculated as the square root of Simpson's diversity index across productive rearrangements. The immuneACCESS repertoire file appears here via TCRdb, limited to in-frame rearrangements. These files lack a portion of the clones; in checked studies, under half of the deficit traces to unresolved V genes, and the cause of the others is not known. Clone size and V and J calls were adopted from that table, with D and trimming inferred from the DNA. This sample lists about 300,000 clones; about 82% were detected once. The ten largest clonotypes hold under 2% of the sample.

For this clone: No antigen is known for it. No clone much larger than this one lies a single base away; base qualities are absent. Other nucleotide sequences from this sample produce the same CDR3.

The cysteine opens and the phenylalanine closes a CDR3 of 15 amino acids. Here the CDR3 DNA is all that survives: 45 bases in frame from base 1. V is cut back by 3 bases and J by 3 bases, with 3 bases in the junction unmatched. CDR1 and CDR2 are drawn from the germline V gene: KGHDR, SFDVKD. The chain is made from TRBV24-1 and TRBJ2-7, with 11 bases matching TRBD1. The sample was peripheral blood. This clonotype was sampled from a woman in her fifties or sixties with acute or convalescent COVID-19. The bases are TGTGCCACCAGTGATGCGGGACAGGGGGACTACGAGCAGTACTTC. Protein translation: CATSDAGQGDYEQYF.